This T cell receptor beta chain was sequenced for a study of read filtering for tumor transcriptome and immune sequencing. Study-wide context: DNase treatment preceded whole-transcriptome library preparation.

V lost 5 bases and J lost 6; bases outside the gene matches: 6. The CDR3 is 13 amino acids. The germline CDR1 and CDR2 sequences are SGHDN and FVKESK. From 400 to 450 ng of RNA, a library with molecular barcoded alpha/delta and beta/gamma adaptors was made. Each CDR3 protein gets one entry after TCRdb re-called the reads with MiXCR. The table lists some 120,000 distinct CDR3 sequences, 10% to 15% of them singletons. The sample holds many counts of this clonotype. The sequencing sample was made of a population of CD138-negative cells sorted from bone marrow. The chain has TRBV14 and TRBJ2-7; 8 bases are shared with TRBD2. This receptor was obtained from a donor over 35 with multiple myeloma. The CDR3 is CASSGTRSGEQYF. The CDR3 DNA is TGTGCCAGCAGCGGGACTAGGTCGGGCGAGCAGTACTTC.